The 10 T cell receptor beta chains presented below share a single source sample, sequenced in a study of cytomegalovirus exposure and HLA in healthy donors. Primers included in the PCR were 60 Vbeta and 13 Jbeta primers. Clones were read by immunoSEQ multiplex PCR, and TCRdb kept only the in-frame ones, dropping some. This table has roughly 150,000 clones, roughly 75% appearing once. Material for sequencing was PBMCs. Source of these receptors: a female donor in good health and CMV-seronegative.

In regard to this clone: The junction departs from the called germline gene at one end, perhaps through a read error. V and J are TRBV7-7 and TRBJ1-1, with D maybe TRBD1 (5 bases). CDR3 length: 13 amino acids. Germline V gene sequence: CDR1 SSHAT, CDR2 FNYEAQ (reference sequence). CDR3 coding DNA: TGTGCTAGCAGCTCCCGAGCAGGGTCTGAAGCTTTCTTT. It translates to CASSSRAGSEAFF.

This chain links TRBV2 with TRBJ2-5; D possibly corresponds to TRBD1 (6 bases). There are 15 residues in the CDR3. Trimming removed 6 bases at V and 5 bases at J, with 19 bases between. The germline CDR1 and CDR2 sequences are SNHLY and FYNNEI. DNA for the CDR3: TGTGCCAGCAGAAACGGACTCTATAGGGGGGAGACCCAGTACTTC. It encodes CASRNGLYRGETQYF.

The chain employs TRBV6-5 and TRBJ1-4; 8 bases match TRBD1. V lost 6 bases, J lost 2 bases, and 5 bases stayed unmatched. Per the germline V gene, CDR1 is MNHEY and CDR2 is SVGAGI. The CDR3 length is 15 residues. The CDR3: CASRHQGATNEKLFF. The CDR3 nucleotides are TGTGCCAGCAGACACCAGGGGGCCACTAATGAAAAACTGTTTTTT.

This chain joins TRBV4-3 and TRBJ2-7; 10 nucleotides match TRBD2. Losses at the gene ends were 1 base for V and 4 bases for J; bases not matched to a gene: 4. This CDR3 spans 15 amino acids. Germline V lookup: CDR1 LGHNA, CDR2 YSLEER. CDR3 amino acids: CASSQGRAGGYEQYF. The CDR3 DNA is TGCGCCAGCAGCCAAGGCCGAGCGGGAGGGTACGAGCAGTACTTC.

The CDR3 is CASSSGLAGGGPGELFF. The CDR3 bases are TGTGCCAGCAGCTCGGGACTAGCGGGAGGAGGGCCCGGGGAGCTGTTTTTT. The rearrangement uses TRBV7-3 and TRBJ2-2, with TRBD2 identical over 15 bases. CDR1 is SGHTA and CDR2 is FQGTGA in the germline V gene. With V trimmed by 4 bases and J by 6 bases, 6 bases remained unmatched. This CDR3 has 17 residues.

The chain is built from TRBV19 and TRBJ2-5; 10 bases are shared with TRBD2. The CDR3 totals 16 residues. Losses at the gene ends were 4 bases for V and 1 base for J; bases not matched to a gene: 6. The V gene's germline CDR1 is LNHDA and CDR2 SQIVND (reference sequence). The CDR3, as DNA: TGTGCCAGTAGTACCTACGGACTAGCGGTCCAAGAGACCCAGTACTTC. Translation: CASSTYGLAVQETQYF.

The chain joins TRBV30 to TRBJ1-4, with D hard to call. CDR3 length: 16 amino acids. V lost 0 bases and J 0 bases, leaving 11 bases between the germline ends. CDR1 GTSNPN and CDR2 SVGIG come from the germline V gene (reference sequence). The CDR3 here is CAWSVLWQATNEKLFF. CDR3 coding DNA: TGTGCCTGGAGTGTGCTCTGGCAGGCAACTAATGAAAAACTGTTTTTT.

This clone has a single count. The gene calls are TRBV7-9 and TRBJ1-4, with TRBD1 matching 7 bases. Germline loops: CDR1 SEHNR, CDR2 FQNEAQ (reference sequence). The trim removed 5 bases at V and 4 bases at J, leaving 7 bases unmatched. CDR3 length: 15 amino acids. The CDR3 coding sequence is TGTGCCAGCAGCGCTGGGACAGTTTATAATGAAAAACTGTTTTTT. It specifies CASSAGTVYNEKLFF.

The genes are TRBV4-3 and TRBJ2-2; weak D call: TRBD2 (6 bases). The CDR3 loop spans 17 amino acids. Per germline, CDR1 LGHNA and CDR2 YSLEER. V dropped 4 bases and J dropped 2 bases, with 17 bases sitting between them. The CDR3 loop reads CASSPSTRGVNTGELFF. As DNA, the CDR3 is TGCGCCAGCAGCCCCAGTACCCGCGGGGTTAACACCGGGGAGCTGTTTTTT.

CDR3 residues: CASSTLTGGSYTF. The CDR3 DNA sequence: TGTGCCAGCAGCACCCTTACAGGGGGTAGCTACACCTTC. The chain joins TRBV7-2 to TRBJ1-2, with 8 bases fitting TRBD1. V was clipped by 5 bases and J by 9 bases; unmatched bases: 8. The length of the CDR3 is 13 residues. Germline-derived CDR1 and CDR2 are SGHTA and FQGNSA.